These 25 T cell receptor beta chains came from one sample sequenced in a study of blood T cell repertoires in COVID-19. Measured with immunoSEQ multiplex PCR; TCRdb has only the in-frame clones, and not every one. The sample carries around 190,000 clones, around 84% recorded once. Sequenced input: peripheral blood. The source of these receptors is a human donor in a cohort sampled during active COVID-19.

J is TRBJ2-7 and V is TRBV5-1, with 7 bases aligning to TRBD2. The CDR3 has 15 residues. Germline V gene sequence: CDR1 SGHRS, CDR2 YFSETQ. V lost 1 base and J lost 0; bases outside the gene matches: 4. CDR3 amino acids: CASSLIGGSSYEQYF. The CDR3 nucleotides are TGCGCCAGCAGCTTGATTGGCGGGAGCTCCTACGAGCAGTACTTC.

The genes are TRBV4-1 and TRBJ1-3; D gene unclear. The CDR3 is 13 amino acids. Trimming removed 9 bases from V and 1 base from J, with 10 bases in between. Germline lookup yields CDR1 MGHRA and CDR2 YSYEKL. The CDR3 sequence: CASGWRSGNTIYF. Here the CDR3 DNA reads TGCGCCAGTGGCTGGAGGTCTGGAAACACCATATATTTT.

This clone was observed a handful of times. The chain joins TRBV4-2 to TRBJ2-7, with 7 positions matching TRBD1. The CDR3 length is 14 residues. V was clipped by 4 bases and J by 4 bases; unmatched bases: 7. Germline V gene data show CDR1 as LGHNA and CDR2 as YNFKEQ. CDR3 nucleotides: TGTGCCAGCAGCCCTCAGGGGGACGGATACGAGCAGTACTTC. Protein sequence: CASSPQGDGYEQYF.

In its sample, this clone was seen once. The gene calls are TRBV28 and TRBJ2-3, with TRBD2 identical over 12 bases. The CDR3 length is 16 residues. Germline V CDR1 and CDR2: MDHEN, SYDVKM. J gave up 7 bases and V 4 bases, and 9 bases lay outside the gene matches. The CDR3 spells CASSSFGTSGPNTQYF. The CDR3 DNA follows: TGTGCCAGCAGTTCGTTCGGGACTAGCGGGCCTAATACGCAGTATTTT.

This chain joins TRBV2 and TRBJ1-2; 8 nucleotides align to TRBD1. CDR1 SNHLY and CDR2 FYNNEI come from the germline V gene. J gave up 3 bases and V 10 bases, and 4 bases lay outside the gene matches. This CDR3 spans 12 amino acids. DNA of the CDR3: TGTGCCACACAGGGGGGTGACTATGGCTACACCTTC. It codes for CATQGGDYGYTF.

The chain is built from TRBV27 and TRBJ2-1, with D tentatively TRBD2 (6 bases). The CDR3 spans 18 residues. Germline V lookup: CDR1 MNHEY, CDR2 SMNVEV (reference sequence). V lost 5 bases and J 7 bases, leaving 27 bases between the germline ends. CDR3 protein: CASSPSVAGSGGENEQFF. DNA for the CDR3: TGTGCCAGCAGTCCGTCCGTCGCCGGGAGTGGAGGGGAGAATGAGCAGTTCTTC.

The CDR3 DNA sequence: TGTGCCAGCAGTTCCAGTACCCGCTCTGGAAACACCATATATTTT. This codes for CASSSSTRSGNTIYF. The V gene is TRBV28, the J gene TRBJ1-3; no clear D gene. V was clipped by 4 bases and J by 0 bases, with 10 bases between them. CDR1 is MDHEN and CDR2 is SYDVKM in the germline V gene. This CDR3 is built from 15 residues.

The chain combines TRBV19 with TRBJ2-1; TRBD2 might be the D (6 bases). The CDR3 loop spans 16 amino acids. V lost 6 bases to trimming and J lost 6 bases, with 21 bases between them. CDR1 is LNHDA and CDR2 is SQIVND in the germline V gene (reference sequence). The DNA of the CDR3 is TGTGCCAGTAGCTCTTGGGACTTGGGGAATGGCAATGAGCAGTTCTTC. Residues: CASSSWDLGNGNEQFF.

The chain uses TRBV10-3 and TRBJ2-1, with D maybe TRBD1 (6 bases). The V end was cut by 2 bases, the J end by 0 bases, with 14 bases between. The CDR3 spans 17 residues. Germline V gene sequence: CDR1 ENHRY, CDR2 SYGVKD. The CDR3, as DNA: TGTGCCATCAGTGAGATGGGCAGGGGTAGCTCCTACAATGAGCAGTTCTTC. This gives the protein CAISEMGRGSSYNEQFF.

This clone was seen ten or more times. The J gene is TRBJ2-2, the V gene TRBV5-4, with 13 bases lining up with TRBD2. Germline CDR1 SGHNT, CDR2 YYREEE (reference sequence). V dropped 4 bases and J dropped 6; count of bases not matched to a gene: 6. This CDR3 is 16 amino acids long. CDR3 nucleotides: TGTGCCAGCAGCCTGGGACTAGCGGGAATTCCCGGGGAGCTGTTTTTT. As protein: CASSLGLAGIPGELFF.

CDR3 amino acids: CASSPFTGASGNTIYF. CDR3 bases: TGTGCCAGTAGTCCATTTACAGGGGCCTCTGGAAACACCATATATTTT. The chain has TRBV19 and TRBJ1-3; 7 positions agree with TRBD1. This CDR3 is built from 16 residues. With 5 bases clipped from V and 0 bases from J, the junction kept 7 bases outside the gene matches. From germline, CDR1 is LNHDA and CDR2 SQIVND (reference sequence).

The CDR3 reads CASSPGRYTGELFF. The CDR3 DNA follows: TGTGCCAGCAGCCCCGGGAGGTACACCGGGGAGCTGTTTTTT. This sequence joins TRBV7-2 and TRBJ2-2; 7 bases fit TRBD2. The CDR3 sequence is 14 residues long. The germline V gene encodes CDR1 SGHTA and CDR2 FQGNSA. Germline trimming cut 5 bases from V and 3 bases from J; bases unmatched to any gene: 3.

This clone was detected only once. This chain uses TRBV5-5 with TRBJ2-5, with 8 nucleotides matching TRBD1. CDR1 SGHKS and CDR2 YYEKEE come from the germline V gene (reference sequence). The trim removed 5 bases at V and 2 bases at J, leaving 8 bases unmatched. This CDR3 comprises 15 residues. CDR3 in amino acids: CASSKFTGGQETQYF. CDR3 in DNA: TGTGCCAGCAGTAAGTTCACAGGGGGACAAGAGACCCAGTACTTC.

In DNA form, the CDR3 reads TGTGCCAGCAAGGAGAGGGGGTCCTATGGCTACACCTTC. Its translation is CASKERGSYGYTF. V and J are TRBV27 and TRBJ1-2; a weak D match, TRBD1 (6 bases). The CDR3 sequence is 13 residues long. Deletions cut 7 bases from V and 4 bases from J, with 13 bases between. Per germline, CDR1 MNHEY and CDR2 SMNVEV (reference sequence).

The chain combines TRBV7-9 with TRBJ1-2, with a possible D match to TRBD1 (6 bases). The V gene lost 1 base and the J gene lost 4 bases, with 10 bases spanning the gap. Per the germline V gene, CDR1 is SEHNR and CDR2 is FQNEAQ (reference sequence). The CDR3 contains 14 residues. CDR3 in amino acids: CASSLDQGIYGYTF. In nucleotides, the CDR3 is TGTGCCAGCAGCTTAGATCAGGGGATCTATGGCTACACCTTC.

The chain combines TRBV2 with TRBJ2-2; 12 bases are shared with TRBD2. V gave up 3 bases and J gave up 5 bases; unmatched junction bases: 13. Germline V gene sequence: CDR1 SNHLY, CDR2 FYNNEI. The CDR3 runs 19 residues. The CDR3 protein is CASSDGLAGGPGRTGELFF. Here the CDR3 DNA reads TGTGCCAGCAGTGATGGTCTAGCGGGAGGGCCTGGGAGGACCGGGGAGCTGTTTTTT.

This chain uses TRBV24-1 with TRBJ1-1; D call uncertain. Germline lookup yields CDR1 KGHDR and CDR2 SFDVKD. Trimming pared 5 bases from V and 1 base from J, leaving 16 bases between. This CDR3 has 16 amino acids. In nucleotides, the CDR3 is TGTGCCACCAGTGGGTCCGGGGAGAACGCGAACACTGAAGCTTTCTTT. As protein: CATSGSGENANTEAFF.

The V gene is TRBV5-6, the J gene TRBJ2-7; 15 nucleotides line up with TRBD2. The germline gives CDR1 SGHDT, CDR2 YYEEEE. This CDR3 comprises 19 residues. The V segment lost 0 bases and the J segment 0 bases; nucleotides outside the gene matches: 7. CDR3: CASSLGPGLAGGPSYEQYF. The CDR3 DNA follows: TGTGCCAGCAGCTTGGGGCCGGGACTAGCGGGAGGCCCCTCCTACGAGCAGTACTTC.

This rearrangement joins TRBV4-2 to TRBJ1-4; tentatively, D is TRBD1 (5 bases). V lost 0 bases and J lost 2, with 28 bases in between. The germline V gene has CDR1 LGHNA and CDR2 YNFKEQ. This CDR3 comprises 22 residues. CDR3 residues: CASSQDGRGPTWIATTNEKLFF. Written as DNA, the CDR3 is TGTGCCAGCAGCCAAGATGGGAGGGGCCCGACTTGGATAGCAACTACTAATGAAAAACTGTTTTTT.

The chain carries TRBV27 and TRBJ2-5; 9 bases align to TRBD2. Trimming took 1 base from V and 2 from J; bases not matched to a gene: 11. This CDR3 has 18 residues. The germline gives CDR1 MNHEY, CDR2 SMNVEV (reference sequence). CDR3 coding DNA: TGTGCCAGCAGTTTATGGGCTAGCGGGGACGGGCCTCAAGAGACCCAGTACTTC. It is translated as CASSLWASGDGPQETQYF.

The V gene is TRBV5-8, the J gene TRBJ2-2; weak D call: TRBD2 (5 bases). The CDR3 loop spans 14 amino acids. Germline CDR1 and CDR2: SGHTS and YDEGEE. Trimming removed 5 bases at V and 7 bases at J, with 15 bases between. This CDR3 reads CASRPDYFLGELFF. The CDR3, as DNA: TGTGCCAGCAGACCTGACTACTTTCTCGGGGAGCTGTTTTTT.

V and J are TRBV14 and TRBJ2-7; tentative D call: TRBD1 (6 bases). The germline V gene has CDR1 SGHDN and CDR2 FVKESK. The CDR3 has 13 amino acids. Trimming took 8 bases from V and 5 from J, leaving 16 bases between them. The DNA of the CDR3 is TGTGCCAGCCGGGTCACAGGGACCCACGAGCAGTACTTC. Protein: CASRVTGTHEQYF.

The J gene is TRBJ1-2, the V gene TRBV4-2; D gene ambiguous. Germline loops: CDR1 LGHNA, CDR2 YNFKEQ. There are 17 residues in the CDR3. Trimming pared 1 base from V and 2 bases from J, leaving 17 bases between. The CDR3 reads CASSQAAALSSNYGYTF. The CDR3 DNA reads TGTGCCAGCAGCCAAGCGGCGGCCCTGTCGTCAAACTATGGCTACACCTTC.

The chain combines TRBV2 with TRBJ2-1, with a weak D call TRBD1 (6 bases). Per germline, CDR1 SNHLY and CDR2 FYNNEI. The length of the CDR3 is 11 residues. Trimming took 5 bases from V and 15 from J, leaving 14 bases between them. The CDR3 DNA reads as TGTGCCAGCAGTCCGGACAGAAGGCTGTTCTTC. This codes for CASSPDRRLFF.

The V and J genes are TRBV27 and TRBJ1-6, with 8 nucleotides matching TRBD1. Trimming removed 4 bases from V and 7 bases from J; junction bases left unmatched: 3. The CDR3 totals 14 residues. Germline-derived CDR1 and CDR2 are MNHEY and SMNVEV (reference sequence). The DNA of the CDR3 is TGTGCCAGCAGTTCCCGACAGGGGAATTCACCCCTCCACTTT. Amino acids: CASSSRQGNSPLHF.